Below, 7 T cell receptor beta chains from the same sample are listed, as sequenced in a study of beta chain features in type 1 diabetes. General study results and limits: Researchers report that Type 1 diabetes patients had moderately but significantly shorter TCRB CDR3s across all four CD4+ subsets.

The study reverse transcribed the entire isolated RNA, so it sequenced expressed TCRB transcripts. The data were produced by immunoSEQ multiplex PCR, yet TCRdb's version contains in-frame clones alone and is incomplete. The data show 120,000 or so clones, with 16% seen just once and 2.3% held by the top ten. No antigens are known for them. The specimen was central memory CD4+ T cells from blood. The receptor set was obtained from a man aged 25-45 years with type 1 diabetes.

Only a few counts were recorded for this clone. The V and J genes are TRBV28 and TRBJ2-6; D ambiguous. CDR3 size: 14 residues. V gave up 10 bases and J gave up 0 bases, with 10 bases separating them. The germline CDR1 and CDR2 sequences are MDHEN and SYDVKM. The CDR3 bases are TGTGCCACCAATCCACACTCTGGGGCCAACGTCCTGACTTTC. Translated: CATNPHSGANVLTF.

This clone was detected only a few times. The CDR3 nucleotides read TGTGCCAGCAGTATCCAGGGTGATGAGCAGTTCTTC. It codes for CASSIQGDEQFF. The gene calls are TRBV27 and TRBJ2-1; maybe TRBD1 (5 bases). This CDR3 is 12 amino acids long. Trimming pared 5 bases from V and 8 bases from J, leaving 10 bases between. Germline CDR1 MNHEY, CDR2 SMNVEV (reference sequence).

The chain has TRBV4-3 and TRBJ2-4; D is unresolved. The CDR3 contains 16 residues. CDR1 LGHNA and CDR2 YSLEER come from the germline V gene. Trimming removed 0 bases from V and 0 bases from J, with 9 bases in between. CDR3 region: CASSQEALLAKNIQYF. CDR3 in DNA: TGCGCCAGCAGCCAAGAGGCGCTTCTAGCCAAAAACATTCAGTACTTC.

V gene TRBV2 combines with J gene TRBJ1-6; TRBD1 is a possible D gene (5 bases). Deletions cut 5 bases from V and 7 bases from J, with 15 bases between. The germline V gene has CDR1 SNHLY and CDR2 FYNNEI. The CDR3 is 15 residues long. CDR3 amino acids: CASSFTGTGNSPLHF. DNA for the CDR3: TGTGCCAGCAGTTTTACCGGGACGGGAAATTCACCCCTCCACTTT.

The gene calls are TRBV4-3 and TRBJ2-7, with D possibly being TRBD2 (5 bases). Germline V lookup: CDR1 LGHNA, CDR2 YSLEER. The CDR3 runs to 13 residues. Trimming removed 2 bases at V and 3 bases at J, with 8 bases between. The CDR3 DNA sequence: TGCGCCAGCAGCCAAACCCGGGACTACGAGCAGTACTTC. It yields the protein CASSQTRDYEQYF.

This rearrangement joins TRBV30 to TRBJ2-1, with 9 positions matching TRBD1. The CDR3 sequence is 16 residues long. V was pared by 2 bases and J by 3 bases, with 8 bases of the junction left unmatched. Per germline, CDR1 GTSNPN and CDR2 SVGIG (reference sequence). Here the CDR3 DNA reads TGTGCCTGGAGTTCCATGGGGACAGGGTACTACAATGAGCAGTTCTTC. Amino acids: CAWSSMGTGYYNEQFF.

This sequence joins TRBV4-2 and TRBJ1-1; D remains ambiguous. From germline, CDR1 is LGHNA and CDR2 YNFKEQ. The CDR3 extends over 15 amino acids. Trimming shortened V by 4 bases and J by 0 bases, and 12 bases separated the two germline ends. CDR3 protein: CASSPKQRLNTEAFF. The CDR3 DNA reads as TGTGCCAGCAGCCCGAAACAGCGATTGAACACTGAAGCTTTCTTT.